This T cell receptor beta chain was identified during a study of shared clonotypes between healthy human individuals. Study as a whole: Plates per donor: three CD4 naive, three CD4 memory, two CD8 naive, one CD8 memory. Study findings and constraints: Sharing across four donors was highest in naive CD4 (around 5%) and lowest in memory CD8 (approximately 0.4%).

The repertoire was sequenced with immunoSEQ multiplex PCR; TCRdb's copy has only in-frame clones and lacks some. The table includes roughly 2 million clones, approximately 94% detected once. To note about this clone: The antigen remains undetermined.

CD45RO-negative CD8 cells positively selected for CCR7 made up the naive population, which excluded terminally differentiated effector memory CD45RA+ cells. V dropped 4 bases and J dropped 0 bases, with 13 bases sitting between them. The CDR3 spans 15 residues. Germline V gene lookup returns CDR1 KGHSH and CDR2 LQKENI. Sequenced input: naive CD8+ T cells sorted from blood. The receptor was derived from a young man in good health. V usage is TRBV18 and J usage is TRBJ2-7; D may correspond to TRBD1 or TRBD2 (7 bases each). CDR3 region: CASSRAGDSSYEQYF. The CDR3 nucleotides read TGTGCCAGCTCACGGGCGGGGGACAGCTCCTACGAGCAGTACTTC.